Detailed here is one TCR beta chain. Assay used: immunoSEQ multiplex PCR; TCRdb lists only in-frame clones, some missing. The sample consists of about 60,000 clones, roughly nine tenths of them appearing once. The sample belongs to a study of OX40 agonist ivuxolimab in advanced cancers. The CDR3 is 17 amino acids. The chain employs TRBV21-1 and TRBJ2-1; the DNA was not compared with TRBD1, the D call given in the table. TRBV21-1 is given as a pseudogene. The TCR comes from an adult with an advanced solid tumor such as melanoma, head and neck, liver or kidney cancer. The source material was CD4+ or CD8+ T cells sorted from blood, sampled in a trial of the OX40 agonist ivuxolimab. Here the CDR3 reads CASSRSSPGQGGNEQFF. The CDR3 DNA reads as TGTGCCAGCAGCAGATCATCTCCGGGACAGGGGGGCAATGAGCAGTTCTTC.